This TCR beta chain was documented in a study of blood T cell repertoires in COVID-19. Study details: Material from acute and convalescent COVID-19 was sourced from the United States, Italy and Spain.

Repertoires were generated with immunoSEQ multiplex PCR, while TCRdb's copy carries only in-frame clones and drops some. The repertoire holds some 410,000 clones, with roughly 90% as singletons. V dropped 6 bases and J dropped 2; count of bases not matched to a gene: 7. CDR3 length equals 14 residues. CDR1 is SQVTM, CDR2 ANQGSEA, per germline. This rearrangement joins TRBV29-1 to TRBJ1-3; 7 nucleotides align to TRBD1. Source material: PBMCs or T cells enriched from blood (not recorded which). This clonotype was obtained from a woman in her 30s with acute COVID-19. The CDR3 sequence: CSVTTGSAGNTIYF. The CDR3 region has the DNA TGCAGCGTAACGACAGGGTCGGCTGGAAACACCATATATTTT.